This T cell receptor beta chain was profiled in a study of T cells after yellow fever vaccination. Study-level results: Researchers noted that a small share of clonotypes showed up in both CD4 and CD8 compartments.

Via MiXCR, TCRdb re-called the 5' RACE reads, giving one row per CDR3 protein. Seen here are 250,000 to 300,000 distinct CDR3 sequences, over 4.5% observed once, and the top ten hold roughly 3.5%. V was trimmed by 2 bases and J by 7 bases, leaving 13 bases between them. The CDR3 is 15 residues long. The V gene's germline CDR1 is SGHRS and CDR2 YFSETQ. This clonotype has a count of ten or more. The antigen is undetermined. This chain joins TRBV5-1 and TRBJ1-6; D is unclear. The TCR originated in a man younger than 35 who received the YFV17D yellow fever vaccine. The source material was CD4+ T cells sorted from PBMCs, sampled on the day of the yellow fever booster vaccination. The CDR3 here is CASSFRERENSPLHF. DNA of the CDR3: TGCGCCAGCAGCTTTCGAGAAAGGGAGAATTCACCCCTCCACTTT.